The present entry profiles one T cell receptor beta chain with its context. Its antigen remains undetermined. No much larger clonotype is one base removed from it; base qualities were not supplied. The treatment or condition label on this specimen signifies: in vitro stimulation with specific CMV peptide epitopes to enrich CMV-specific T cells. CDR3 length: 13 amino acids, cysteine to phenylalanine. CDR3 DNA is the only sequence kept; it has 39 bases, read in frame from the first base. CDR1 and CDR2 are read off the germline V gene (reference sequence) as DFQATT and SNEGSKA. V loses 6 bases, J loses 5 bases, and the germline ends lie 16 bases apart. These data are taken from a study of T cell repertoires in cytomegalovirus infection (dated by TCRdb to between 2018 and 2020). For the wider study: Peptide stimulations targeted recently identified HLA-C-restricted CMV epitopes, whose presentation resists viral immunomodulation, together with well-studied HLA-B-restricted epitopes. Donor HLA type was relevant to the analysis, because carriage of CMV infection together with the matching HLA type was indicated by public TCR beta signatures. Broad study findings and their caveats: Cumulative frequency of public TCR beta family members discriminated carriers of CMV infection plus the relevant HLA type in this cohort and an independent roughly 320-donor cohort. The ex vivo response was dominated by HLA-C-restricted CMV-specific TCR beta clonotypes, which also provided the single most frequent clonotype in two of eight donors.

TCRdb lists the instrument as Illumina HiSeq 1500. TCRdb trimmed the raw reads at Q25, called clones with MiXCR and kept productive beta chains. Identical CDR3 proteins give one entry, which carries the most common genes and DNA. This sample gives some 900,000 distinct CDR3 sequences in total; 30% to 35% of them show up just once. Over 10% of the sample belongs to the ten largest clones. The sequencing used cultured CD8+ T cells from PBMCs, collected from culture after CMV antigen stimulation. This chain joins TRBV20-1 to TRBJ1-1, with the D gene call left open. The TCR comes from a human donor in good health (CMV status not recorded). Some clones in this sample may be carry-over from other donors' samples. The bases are TGCAGTGCAACCCATCCAGACTGGACTGAAGCTTTCTTT. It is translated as CSATHPDWTEAFF.